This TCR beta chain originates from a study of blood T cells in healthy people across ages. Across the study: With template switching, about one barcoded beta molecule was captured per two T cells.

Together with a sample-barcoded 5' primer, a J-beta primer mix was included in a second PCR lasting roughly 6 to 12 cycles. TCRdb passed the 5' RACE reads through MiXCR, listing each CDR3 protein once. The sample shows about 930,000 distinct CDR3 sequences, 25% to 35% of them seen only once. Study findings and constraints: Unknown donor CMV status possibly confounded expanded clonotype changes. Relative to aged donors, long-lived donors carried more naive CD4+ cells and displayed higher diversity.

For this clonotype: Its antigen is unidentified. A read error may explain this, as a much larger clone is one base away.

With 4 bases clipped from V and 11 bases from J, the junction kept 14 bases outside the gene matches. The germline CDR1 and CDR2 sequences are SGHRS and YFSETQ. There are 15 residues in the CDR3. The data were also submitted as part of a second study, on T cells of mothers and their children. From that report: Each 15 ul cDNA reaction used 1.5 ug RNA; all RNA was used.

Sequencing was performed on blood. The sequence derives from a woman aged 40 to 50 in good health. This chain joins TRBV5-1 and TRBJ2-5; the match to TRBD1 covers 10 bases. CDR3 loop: CASSIRQGATNEQYF. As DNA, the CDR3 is TGCGCCAGCAGCATTCGACAGGGGGCTACAAATGAGCAGTACTTC.